This is a list of T cell receptor beta chains from one sample in a study of blood T cell repertoires in COVID-19. Measured with immunoSEQ multiplex PCR; TCRdb has only the in-frame clones, and not every one. Found here are approximately 120,000 clones, more than 75% of them singletons; the top ten hold more than 1.5%. The sequencing sample was made of peripheral blood. These receptors came from a human donor in a cohort sampled during active COVID-19. Both conserved end residues are part of each CDR3. Fields, in order: V gene, clone size, D gene, J gene, CDR3 DNA, CDR3 protein. The D gene is left open where the match is weak. Some rows mark clone size as missing; the rest say once, few, many or name a class of expanded clone.

TRBV7-9	-	-	TRBJ2-5	TGTGCCAGCACCTGGCCAGGAGGGCAAGAGACCCAGTACTTC	CASTWPGGQETQYF
TRBV29-1	-	-	TRBJ2-5	TGCAGCGTGCCGGGACTGGGACAAGAGACCCAGTACTTC	CSVPGLGQETQYF
TRBV4-1	many	TRBD1	TRBJ1-4	TGCGCCAGCAGCCAGCAGGGGGTGACTAATGAAAAACTGTTTTTT	CASSQQGVTNEKLFF
TRBV19	once	-	TRBJ2-3	TGTGCCAGTAGCAAGGGGATCACAGATACGCAGTATTTT	CASSKGITDTQYF
TRBV27	-	-	TRBJ1-4	TGTGCCAGCAGTTCAGGGATTAATGAAAAACTGTTTTTT	CASSSGINEKLFF
TRBV11-2	-	-	TRBJ1-3	TGTGCCAGCAGCTACAGGACAACTTCGGGTGGAAACACCATATATTTT	CASSYRTTSGGNTIYF
TRBV7-9	few	-	TRBJ1-1	TGTGCCAGCAGCCGCGGGGGGGCTGGGAACACTGAAGCTTTCTTT	CASSRGGAGNTEAFF
TRBV9	-	TRBD2	TRBJ2-3	TGTGCCAGCAGCGGGACTAGACATCCTGCTAGCACAGATACGCAGTATTTT	CASSGTRHPASTDTQYF
TRBV5-4	-	-	TRBJ1-1	TGTGCCAGCAGCTTGGCCCAGGAGGGAGGCGCTGAAGCTTTCTTT	CASSLAQEGGAEAFF
TRBV27	-	TRBD2	TRBJ2-2	TGTGCCAGCAGTTCCGGACTAGCGGGAGTTATCGGGGAGCTGTTTTTT	CASSSGLAGVIGELFF
TRBV6-6	-	-	TRBJ2-7	TGTGCCAGCAGTTATGAGCTGTACGAGCAGTACTTC	CASSYELYEQYF
TRBV6-2/TRBV6-3	many	TRBD2	TRBJ2-7	TGTGCCAGCAGTTCTGAAGGACTAGCGGACTACGAGCAGTACTTC	CASSSEGLADYEQYF
TRBV5-6	-	TRBD1	TRBJ1-3	TGTGCCAGCAGCCTCAGGGGGCCTGGAAACACCATATATTTT	CASSLRGPGNTIYF
TRBV5-1	-	-	TRBJ1-6	TGCGCCAGCAGCTTGGACCGGACAAATTCACCCCTCCACTTT	CASSLDRTNSPLHF
TRBV11-2	-	TRBD1	TRBJ1-3	TGTGCCAGCAGCCCCGGGACAGTGGGTTTCTCTGGAAACACCATATATTTT	CASSPGTVGFSGNTIYF
TRBV11-2	-	TRBD1	TRBJ2-7	TGTGCCAGCAGCCCCCTCTCGAGGGACAGGGGATCCTACTACGAGCAGTACTTC	CASSPLSRDRGSYYEQYF
TRBV6-1	-	-	TRBJ2-7	TGTGCCAGCAGTGAAACGTACAGCACCTACGAGCAGTACTTC	CASSETYSTYEQYF
TRBV7-9	-	TRBD1	TRBJ2-2	TGTGCCAGCGATCAGGGGGAAAGCACCGGGGAGCTGTTTTTT	CASDQGESTGELFF
TRBV7-2	-	-	TRBJ2-2	TGTGCCACCAGACGGAGGAACACCGGGGAGCTGTTTTTT	CATRRRNTGELFF
TRBV6-7	once	-	TRBJ2-7	TGTGCCACCGTCAGGGTCCTAAATTACGAGCAGTACTTC	CATVRVLNYEQYF
TRBV28	once	TRBD1	TRBJ2-3	TGTGCCAGCAGTATAATGACAGGGTCTCGCACAGATACGCAGTATTTT	CASSIMTGSRTDTQYF
TRBV6-5	-	-	TRBJ1-1	TGTGCCAGCAGCCAACACCTGAACACTGAAGCTTTCTTT	CASSQHLNTEAFF
TRBV5-5	-	-	TRBJ2-7	TGTGCCAGCAGCTTGGCCGAGGCTGGATCCTACGAGCAGTACTTC	CASSLAEAGSYEQYF
TRBV9	-	TRBD1	TRBJ1-3	TGTGCCAGCAGCCCATTGGGACAGGCCTCTGGAAACACCATATATTTT	CASSPLGQASGNTIYF
TRBV18	-	TRBD1	TRBJ1-2	TGTGCCAGCTCACCGGGGACAGGCGCCCGAGCTAACTATGGCTACACCTTC	CASSPGTGARANYGYTF
TRBV7-9	-	-	TRBJ2-7	TGTGCCAGCAGCTTAGAACAGGAGTCTCCTTCCTACGAGCAGTACTTC	CASSLEQESPSYEQYF
TRBV28	-	-	TRBJ2-2	TGTGCCAGCAGTTCTCGGACAGTGAACACCGGGGAGCTGTTTTTT	CASSSRTVNTGELFF
TRBV7-2	-	TRBD1	TRBJ1-1	TGTGCCAGCAGCCCCCGGACAGGGACCCTTTCCGTCTTTGGAGCTTTCTTT	CASSPRTGTLSVFGAFF
TRBV5-4	few	TRBD1	TRBJ2-7	TGTGCCAGCAGCCTCCGGGGACAGGACCCTAGGGAGCAGTACTTC	CASSLRGQDPREQYF
TRBV19	-	-	TRBJ2-7	TGTGCCAGTAGTATAGTTGGTGGTGAGGAGCAGTACTTC	CASSIVGGEEQYF
TRBV7-8	-	TRBD1	TRBJ2-7	TGTGCCAGCAGCTTAGGAGGGACAGGGCTCTACGAGCAGTACTTC	CASSLGGTGLYEQYF